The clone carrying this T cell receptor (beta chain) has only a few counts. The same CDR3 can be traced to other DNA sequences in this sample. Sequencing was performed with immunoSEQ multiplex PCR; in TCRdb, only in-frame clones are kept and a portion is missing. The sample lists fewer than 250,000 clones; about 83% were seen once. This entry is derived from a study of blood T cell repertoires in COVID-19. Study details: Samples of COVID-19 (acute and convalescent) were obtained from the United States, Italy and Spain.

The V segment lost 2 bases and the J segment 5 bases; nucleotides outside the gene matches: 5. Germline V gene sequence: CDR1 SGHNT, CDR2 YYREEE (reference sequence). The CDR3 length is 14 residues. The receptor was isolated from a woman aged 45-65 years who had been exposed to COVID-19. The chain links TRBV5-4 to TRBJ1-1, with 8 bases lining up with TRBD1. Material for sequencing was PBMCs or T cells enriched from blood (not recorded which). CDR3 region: CASSLDRGGTEAFF. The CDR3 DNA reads TGTGCCAGCAGCTTAGACAGGGGAGGGACTGAAGCTTTCTTT.